These 12 T cell receptor beta chains were sequenced from one sample in a study of blood T cell repertoires in COVID-19. Assay used: immunoSEQ multiplex PCR; TCRdb lists only in-frame clones, some missing. The sample includes approximately 160,000 clones, around 84% seen only once; the top ten take roughly 7%. Sequencing used peripheral blood. These receptors originate from a man aged 50 to 59 with active or convalescent COVID-19.

This clone was found a few times. The chain links TRBV7-2 to TRBJ2-7; the match to TRBD2 covers 15 bases. The CDR3 contains 15 residues. Germline assignment: CDR1 SGHTA and CDR2 FQGNSA. The V segment lost 5 bases and the J segment 5 bases; nucleotides outside the gene matches: 4. In DNA form, the CDR3 reads TGTGCCAGCAGCAAACGGACTAGCGGGAGGGACGAGCAGTACTTC. Protein product: CASSKRTSGRDEQYF. Based on the CDR3 plus reference TRBV7-2 and TRBJ2-7, the full variable domain is GAGVSQSPSNKVTEKGKDVELRCDPISGHTALYWYRQSLGQGLEFLIYFQGNSAPDKSGLPSDRFSAERTGGSVSTLTIQRTQQEDSAVYLCASSKRTSGRDEQYFGPGTRLTVT.

CDR3 amino acids: CASSAREARGTQYF. The CDR3 coding sequence is TGTGCCAGCAGCGCGAGGGAGGCCCGGGGTACGCAGTATTTT. The J gene is TRBJ2-3, the V gene TRBV9; possibly TRBD2 for D (6 bases). V gave up 3 bases and J gave up 8 bases, with 16 bases separating them. The CDR3 is made up of 14 amino acids. Germline-derived CDR1 and CDR2 are SGDLS and YYNGEE.

This clone was seen a handful of times. The rearrangement links TRBV27 to TRBJ2-1; D gene ambiguous. The CDR3 runs to 13 residues. CDR1 MNHEY and CDR2 SMNVEV come from the germline V gene (reference sequence). Trimming shortened V by 6 bases and J by 5 bases, and 11 bases separated the two germline ends. The CDR3 coding sequence is TGTGCCAGCAGCGTCTCCTACCACAATGAGCAGTTCTTC. It translates to CASSVSYHNEQFF.

This chain uses TRBV29-1 with TRBJ2-7; 9 positions match TRBD1. Germline assignment: CDR1 SQVTM and CDR2 ANQGSEA. With 7 bases clipped from V and 2 bases from J, the junction kept 15 bases outside the gene matches. The CDR3 length is 16 residues. The chain's CDR3 is CSALPAKGQGPYEQYF. The DNA for the CDR3 is TGCAGCGCTCTCCCCGCCAAGGGACAGGGACCCTACGAGCAGTACTTC.

The rearrangement links TRBV29-1 to TRBJ2-7; 9 nucleotides agree with TRBD1. From germline, CDR1 is SQVTM and CDR2 ANQGSEA. V lost 5 bases, J lost 6 bases, and 8 bases stayed unmatched. The CDR3 length is 13 residues. CDR3: CSVHAGTGREQYF. DNA of the CDR3: TGCAGCGTTCATGCCGGGACAGGGCGCGAGCAGTACTTC.

V usage is TRBV11-2 and J usage is TRBJ1-1; a possible D gene is TRBD1 (6 bases). CDR3 length equals 17 residues. CDR1 SGHAT and CDR2 FQNNGV come from the germline V gene. V was trimmed by 0 bases and J by 5 bases, leaving 19 bases between them. The CDR3 region is CASSLDRGHRGRTEAFF. The CDR3 DNA reads as TGTGCCAGCAGCTTAGATCGGGGACACCGGGGCAGGACTGAAGCTTTCTTT.

The chain has TRBV6-1 and TRBJ1-6, with D perhaps TRBD1 (6 bases). This CDR3 region has 13 residues. The V end lost 3 bases, the J end lost 15 bases, and 15 bases lay between the germline ends. Germline loops: CDR1 MNHNS, CDR2 SASEGT. The CDR3 nucleotides read TGTGCCAGCAGTGAGACCAGGGGCCCCCACCTCCACTTT. Its translation is CASSETRGPHLHF.

CDR3 amino acids: CASSPPPGFLSNQPQHF. The CDR3 bases are TGTGCCAGCAGTCCACCTCCAGGGTTTTTGAGCAATCAGCCCCAGCATTTT. V and J are TRBV6-2 or TRBV6-3 and TRBJ1-5; possibly TRBD1 for D (5 bases). Trimming removed 5 bases from V and 1 base from J, with 18 bases in between. Germline-derived CDR1 and CDR2 are MNHEY and SVGEGT. This CDR3 has 17 residues.

This chain uses TRBV3-1 (or the pseudogene TRBV3-2) with TRBJ2-1, with 9 bases aligning to TRBD2. Trimming removed 0 bases from V and 10 bases from J; junction bases left unmatched: 7. This CDR3 spans 15 amino acids. CDR1 is LGHDT and CDR2 is YNNKEL in the germline V gene (reference sequence). The CDR3 is CASSQESAGGPEQFF. The CDR3 region has the DNA TGTGCCAGCAGCCAAGAATCAGCGGGAGGCCCAGAGCAGTTCTTC.

The rearrangement uses TRBV24-1 and TRBJ2-7, with 9 bases fitting TRBD1. Looked up from germline, CDR1 is KGHDR and CDR2 is SFDVKD. The V gene end was trimmed by 5 bases and the J gene end by 3 bases; junction bases not matched to a gene: 7. This CDR3 region has 15 residues. The CDR3 here is CATSATGGDLYEQYF. In nucleotides, the CDR3 is TGTGCCACCAGTGCCACAGGGGGCGATCTCTACGAGCAGTACTTC.

V gene TRBV7-8 combines with J gene TRBJ2-3; tentative D call: TRBD2 (6 bases). CDR1 and CDR2 from the germline V gene are SGHVS and FQNEAQ. Trimming cost V 5 bases and J 0 bases, with 15 bases left between them. This CDR3 has 16 amino acids. CDR3 bases: TGTGCCAGCAGCAAAACGGGAGAGACTAGCACAGATACGCAGTATTTT. Encoded protein: CASSKTGETSTDTQYF.

The rearrangement uses TRBV11-2 and TRBJ2-7; TRBD1 matches at 10 bases. Germline loops: CDR1 SGHAT, CDR2 FQNNGV. The ends lost 5 bases at V and 1 base at J; junction bases unmatched: 2. This CDR3 contains 14 residues. The DNA of the CDR3 is TGTGCCAGCAGCAGGGACAGGGGATCCTACGAGCAGTACTTC. It is translated as CASSRDRGSYEQYF.